This entry lists 10 T cell receptor beta chains sequenced from one sample in a study of graft-versus-host responses after intestinal transplantation. The method was immunoSEQ multiplex PCR; TCRdb's version includes in-frame clones alone and lacks a portion of them. The profile shows around 120,000 clones, about 93% of them singletons. The antigens these receptors bind are not known. Sample: unstimulated CD4+ T cells sorted from spleen or lymph node cells, taken before intestinal transplant. The receptor source for this set is a human donor who received an intestinal transplant.

V gene TRBV6-5 combines with J gene TRBJ1-2; D perhaps matches TRBD1 (5 bases). The V end was cut by 0 bases, the J end by 4 bases, with 15 bases between. The CDR3 loop spans 16 amino acids. CDR1 and CDR2 (germline): MNHEY, SVGAGI. DNA for the CDR3: TGTGCCAGCAGTTACTCGAAGTCAGGGCATGGCTATGGCTACACCTTC. Translation gives CASSYSKSGHGYGYTF.

With regard to this clone: The same CDR3 can be traced to other DNA sequences in this sample. The chain uses TRBV5-1 and TRBJ2-1; 11 bases match TRBD2. Germline CDR1 reads SGHRS; CDR2 reads YFSETQ. This CDR3 comprises 15 residues. J was trimmed by 4 bases and V by 2 bases; bases with no gene match: 2. CDR3 sequence: CASSLGTSGYNEQFF. The CDR3 DNA sequence: TGCGCCAGCAGCTTAGGGACTAGCGGTTACAATGAGCAGTTCTTC. The full variable domain, with the rest looked up from reference TRBV5-1 and TRBJ2-1, is KAGVTQTPRYLIKTRGQQVTLSCSPISGHRSVSWYQQTPGQGLQFLFEYFSETQRNKGNFPGRFSGRQFSNSRSEMNVSTLELGDSALYLCASSLGTSGYNEQFFGPGTRLTVL.

This chain joins TRBV7-9 and TRBJ2-3; D possibly matches TRBD1 or TRBD2 (6 bases each). This CDR3 is built from 16 residues. The V end lost 5 bases, the J end lost 0 bases, and 15 bases lay between the germline ends. Germline V gene lookup returns CDR1 SEHNR and CDR2 FQNEAQ (reference sequence). CDR3: CASSLVTGTSTDTQYF. CDR3 nucleotide sequence: TGTGCCAGCAGCCTCGTAACAGGGACTAGCACAGATACGCAGTATTTT.

This chain links TRBV19 with TRBJ1-2; D uncertain. Germline lookup yields CDR1 LNHDA and CDR2 SQIVND (reference sequence). This CDR3 contains 13 residues. CDR3 DNA sequence: TGTGTCCCGGCCCGGGGAGGATATGGGGGCTACACCTTC. It codes for CVPARGGYGGYTF.

Written as DNA, the CDR3 is TGTGCCAGCTCACCCATGACAGGTCTTAACTATGGCTACACCTTC. Its translation: CASSPMTGLNYGYTF. V and J are TRBV18 and TRBJ1-2, with D perhaps TRBD1 (6 bases). V lost 3 bases and J lost 1, with 12 bases in between. Germline V CDR1 and CDR2: KGHSH, LQKENI. This CDR3 has 15 residues.

V gene TRBV6-5 combines with J gene TRBJ2-1; 11 bases map to TRBD2. The CDR3 sequence is 15 residues long. Germline assignment: CDR1 MNHEY and CDR2 SVGAGI. The ends lost 7 bases at V and 4 bases at J; junction bases unmatched: 6. The CDR3 loop is CASKRGTSGYNEQFF. CDR3 sequence (DNA): TGTGCCAGCAAAAGAGGGACTAGCGGTTACAATGAGCAGTTCTTC.

The chain joins TRBV30 to TRBJ1-4; 8 bases align to TRBD1. Germline V lookup: CDR1 GTSNPN, CDR2 SVGIG (reference sequence). V trimming: 4 bases; J trimming: 7 bases; junction bases outside the gene matches: 5. The CDR3 is 13 residues long. CDR3 nucleotide sequence: TGTGCCTGGAACCAGGGGGCGCGTGAAAAACTGTTTTTT. Translated: CAWNQGAREKLFF. Combining the CDR3 with reference TRBV30 and TRBJ1-4 gives the whole variable domain SQTIHQWPATLVQPVGSPLSLECTVEGTSNPNLYWYRQAAGRGLQLLFYSVGIGQISSEVPQNLSASRPQDRQFILSSKKLLLSDSGFYLCAWNQGAREKLFFGSGTQLSVL.

The chain has TRBV7-2 and TRBJ2-5; possibly TRBD2 for D (5 bases). CDR1 SGHTA and CDR2 FQGNSA come from the germline V gene. The V end was cut by 4 bases, the J end by 5 bases, with 11 bases between. CDR3 size: 13 residues. CDR3 protein: CASSSLRRETQYF. CDR3 DNA sequence: TGTGCCAGCAGCTCCCTGAGGAGGGAGACCCAGTACTTC.

This chain links TRBV7-9 with TRBJ1-4; D unclear. Trimming removed 3 bases from V and 0 bases from J, with 5 bases in between. In germline, CDR1 is SEHNR, CDR2 FQNEAQ (reference sequence). The CDR3 contains 14 residues. The CDR3 sequence: CASSFQATNEKLFF. The CDR3, as DNA: TGTGCCAGCAGCTTCCAGGCAACTAATGAAAAACTGTTTTTT.

This sequence joins TRBV7-9 and TRBJ1-1; maybe TRBD1 (5 bases). CDR1 and CDR2 from the germline V gene are SEHNR and FQNEAQ (reference sequence). V lost 5 bases to trimming and J lost 5 bases, with 15 bases between them. This CDR3 has 14 residues. In DNA, the CDR3 is TGTGCCAGCAGCCAGACCGCCGGGGGGACTGAAGCTTTCTTT. As protein: CASSQTAGGTEAFF.